The rows below give T cell receptor beta chains drawn from one sample of a study of T cell clonotyping in hematopoietic cell transplantation. Assay used: immunoSEQ multiplex PCR; TCRdb lists only in-frame clones, some missing. The sample lists 1,500 or so clones; approximately 67% were seen once. Specimen: peripheral blood mononuclear cells, collected 100 days after allogeneic stem cell transplant. Source of these receptors: an older female patient who had an allogeneic stem cell transplant, so the T cells may come from the graft donor. Some clones in this sample may be carry-over from other donors' samples. Each CDR3 is given with its conserved first and last residue. A D gene is named only where the DNA matches it firmly.

d_call: .; v_call: TRBV18; j_call: TRBJ2-3; cdr3_length: 14; cdr3_aa: CASSPSDTMDTQYF
d_call: TRBD1; v_call: TRBV6-5; j_call: TRBJ1-2; cdr3_length: 13; cdr3_aa: CASSGTVNYGYTF
d_call: TRBD1; v_call: TRBV5-5; j_call: TRBJ1-3; cdr3_length: 14; cdr3_aa: CASGGQGSGNTIYF
d_call: .; v_call: TRBV14; j_call: TRBJ2-7; cdr3_length: 15; cdr3_aa: CASSQSRITPYEQYF
d_call: TRBD2; v_call: TRBV7-9; j_call: TRBJ2-7; cdr3_length: 13; cdr3_aa: CASTDPAGYEQYF
d_call: .; v_call: TRBV9; j_call: TRBJ2-2; cdr3_length: 16; cdr3_aa: CASSVDEGRRTGELFF
d_call: .; v_call: TRBV28; j_call: TRBJ2-1; cdr3_length: 16; cdr3_aa: CASSFHPGVGYNEQFF
d_call: .; v_call: TRBV7-2; j_call: TRBJ2-5; cdr3_length: 11; cdr3_aa: CASSLKETQYF
d_call: .; v_call: TRBV29-1; j_call: TRBJ2-7; cdr3_length: 14; cdr3_aa: CSVVAGQNFYEQYF
d_call: .; v_call: TRBV7-6; j_call: TRBJ2-7; cdr3_length: 12; cdr3_aa: CASSHDDYEQYF
d_call: .; v_call: TRBV30; j_call: TRBJ2-7; cdr3_length: 11; cdr3_aa: CAWSADVEQYF
d_call: .; v_call: TRBV28; j_call: TRBJ1-1; cdr3_length: 12; cdr3_aa: CASSLTNTEAFF
d_call: .; v_call: TRBV7-2; j_call: TRBJ2-7; cdr3_length: 16; cdr3_aa: CASSLQRRGPGGEQYF
d_call: .; v_call: TRBV7-6; j_call: TRBJ1-1; cdr3_length: 11; cdr3_aa: CASSPGSEAFF
d_call: .; v_call: TRBV10-1; j_call: TRBJ2-7; cdr3_length: 14; cdr3_aa: CASSGTSQSYEQYF
d_call: .; v_call: TRBV9; j_call: TRBJ2-5; cdr3_length: 16; cdr3_aa: CASSATRGRGEETQYF
d_call: .; v_call: TRBV11-2; j_call: TRBJ2-3; cdr3_length: 12; cdr3_aa: CASGGRTDTQYF
d_call: .; v_call: TRBV5-4; j_call: TRBJ2-1; cdr3_length: 11; cdr3_aa: CASSLWGEQFF
d_call: TRBD1; v_call: TRBV5-6; j_call: TRBJ2-3; cdr3_length: 14; cdr3_aa: CASSSTTGPDTQYF
d_call: .; v_call: TRBV7-6; j_call: TRBJ1-2; cdr3_length: 16; cdr3_aa: CASSLAPEDLNYGYTF
d_call: .; v_call: TRBV15; j_call: TRBJ2-7; cdr3_length: 15; cdr3_aa: CATSSPDGSSYEQYF
d_call: .; v_call: TRBV6-1; j_call: TRBJ1-2; cdr3_length: 12; cdr3_aa: CASSLGGDGYTF
d_call: .; v_call: TRBV28; j_call: TRBJ2-3; cdr3_length: 11; cdr3_aa: CASSLSGTQYF
d_call: .; v_call: TRBV11-1; j_call: TRBJ1-1; cdr3_length: 13; cdr3_aa: CASSLAANTEAFF
d_call: .; v_call: TRBV7-2; j_call: TRBJ2-7; cdr3_length: 14; cdr3_aa: CASSLGEQFYEQYF
d_call: .; v_call: TRBV19; j_call: TRBJ1-1; cdr3_length: 16; cdr3_aa: CASSIRGQGPNTEAFF
d_call: .; v_call: TRBV25-1; j_call: TRBJ2-7; cdr3_length: 15; cdr3_aa: CASSAFGSPNYEQYF
d_call: .; v_call: TRBV6-1; j_call: TRBJ1-2; cdr3_length: 11; cdr3_aa: CASSGRGGYTF
d_call: TRBD1; v_call: TRBV7-2; j_call: TRBJ1-2; cdr3_length: 14; cdr3_aa: CASSPGDRGYGYTF
d_call: .; v_call: TRBV28; j_call: TRBJ1-5; cdr3_length: 15; cdr3_aa: CASSFSDPSNQPQHF
d_call: TRBD1; v_call: TRBV30; j_call: TRBJ1-5; cdr3_length: 14; cdr3_aa: CAWSPDRGNQPQHF
d_call: .; v_call: TRBV28; j_call: TRBJ2-7; cdr3_length: 12; cdr3_aa: CASSSPIVEQYF